This T cell receptor (beta chain) was found in a study of blood T cell repertoires in COVID-19. Study background: The samples span acute and convalescent COVID-19 from the United States, Italy and Spain.

Original processing methods: Nucleated cell number was recorded as an estimate derived from reference gene primer amplification. Repertoires were generated with immunoSEQ multiplex PCR, while TCRdb's copy carries only in-frame clones and drops some. For V, J and clone size, that table is used; D and trimming come from the DNA. The sample holds about 33,000 clones; over 90% are singletons and the top ten take over 0.85%. Germline V gene sequence: CDR1 MNHEY, CDR2 SVGAGI. Trimming took 5 bases from V and 4 from J; bases not matched to a gene: 6. The CDR3 covers 14 residues. The chain combines TRBV6-5 with TRBJ1-2; 8 nucleotides line up with TRBD1. The specimen was peripheral blood. This TCR derives from a male donor with active COVID-19. The CDR3, as DNA: TGTGCCAGCAGTCTCGACAGGGGTAGCTATGGCTACACCTTC. The encoded protein is CASSLDRGSYGYTF.